This TCR beta chain derives from a study of regulatory T cells in long-lasting Graves disease (dated by TCRdb to the early 2020s). Some background on the complete study: Newly diagnosed Graves' disease patients had taken antithyroid drugs for less than 3 months. Persistent Graves' disease patients were compared with newly diagnosed Graves' disease patients by peripheral blood TCR sequencing and RNA sequencing. The study was conducted in China and was registered as a clinical trial. A total of 35 or so samples underwent TCR sequencing: about 13 from persistent and approximately 20 from newly diagnosed Graves' disease patients. Here is what the overall study found, with its caveats: Persistent patients shared more public clonotypes among themselves (under 3,000) than newly diagnosed patients did (roughly 920). TRBV28, TRBJ1-2 and TRBJ2-5 were preferentially used in persistent disease, while TRBV20-1 and TRBJ2-1 were favored in newly diagnosed disease. Only peripheral blood was studied, because thyroid tissue, the primary lesion, was inaccessible. The small sample size was acknowledged by the authors as a limitation that may reduce accuracy. Sequencing and analysis were limited to the TCR beta chain. Compared with newly diagnosed patients, persistent Graves' disease patients had lower TCR Shannon entropy and fewer highly expanded clones, which suggests clonal expansion.

What the time point label conveys for this sample: newly diagnosed GD, antithyroid drugs for less than 3 months. RNA was extracted from PBMCs in TRIzol for both TCR sequencing and RNA sequencing. The diagnosis of Graves' disease was made according to American Thyroid Association guidelines. Recruitment of patients was carried out at an endocrinology department in Xi'an, China. Each patient gave approximately 10 milliliters of peripheral blood, collected in an EDTA anticoagulant tube. PBMCs were isolated by Ficoll Paque Plus density gradient separation without further T cell sorting. An Agilent 2100 Bioanalyzer and agarose gel were used to check RNA quality, while a NanoDrop 2000 measured RNA concentration. Libraries came from multiplex PCR. TCRdb shows the sequencer as Illumina HiSeq 4000. CDR3 regions were amplified by Arm-PCR with iRepertoire HTBI primers to construct TCR beta libraries. Gel purification was performed on PCR products prior to sequencing. Processing in the source paper ran as follows. A total of around 66 TRBV and 14 TRBJ segments were identified across samples and were used for gene usage analysis of CDR3 amino acid clonotypes. COPE and FqMerger were used to merge the filtered high-quality paired reads into contigs. BLAST was used to align contigs to the IMGT TRBV, TRBD and TRBJ reference genes, and CDR3 was defined following IMGT. Any clonotype with a frequency above 0.1% was counted as a highly expanded clone. Shannon entropy served as the measure of repertoire diversity, while the Gini coefficient captured V-J evenness. A clonotype found in more than one individual was treated as public. The raw public reads went through TCRdb reprocessing: fastp at Q25, MiXCR clone calling, in-frame beta chains kept. CDR3 protein duplicates are merged, each entry listing the most common genes and DNA. None of the V and J calls come from the authors' own analysis; TCRdb made them. In this sample the table shows 450,000 to 600,000 distinct CDR3 sequences, roughly 13% of which occur a single time. The leading ten clones occupy 10% of the sample.

Per the germline V gene, SGHRS is the CDR1 and YFSETQ is the CDR2. Reading from cysteine to phenylalanine, the CDR3 counts 17 amino acids. Only the CDR3 portion is preserved as DNA: 51 bases, with reading frame beginning at the first base. This clonotype has a count of ten or more. Its antigen has not been determined. Compared with germline, one end of the junction differs, possibly owing to a read error. A further study also used this sample, focusing on T cells in Graves' hyperthyroidism and ophthalmopathy. According to the second study: Stable Graves' hyperthyroidism was defined as no progression to ophthalmopathy during 18 months of follow-up. Hyperthyroidism patients were newly diagnosed, had a disease duration of under 2 months, and were aged 18 to 65 years. The study excluded patients with uncontrolled infections, other autoimmune diseases, pregnancy or lactation. Clinical symptoms, serum thyroxine and TRAb, thyroid ultrasound, and orbital computed tomography formed the basis for the diagnoses. The first round of RT-PCR for the TCR CDR3 was performed with the HTBI primer set and the Qiagen OneStep RT-PCR kit. Most expanded thyroid clonotypes (frequency above 0.001) were also found in blood, which suggests that blood repertoires may mirror thyroid immune responses. Ophthalmopathy was separated from stable hyperthyroidism by a 13 V-J signature model, with 85% to 90% sensitivity and approximately 84% specificity obtained in cross-validation and 80%/75% obtained in testing. During validation, the model predicted progression to ophthalmopathy a median of around 6 months ahead of onset, with around 70% sensitivity and about 75% specificity. A discovery cohort of around 100 patients, about 40 with Graves' ophthalmopathy and 57 with stable Graves' hyperthyroidism, was used to find distinguishing TCR V-J signatures. An independent validation cohort of under 20 hyperthyroidism patients and 17 patients who later progressed to ophthalmopathy tested prospective prediction of ophthalmopathy. The 100 or so discovery patients were divided at random into training and test sets in a 7:3 ratio. Thyroid tissue and blood T-cell repertoires from about six Graves' hyperthyroidism patients were also compared in the study. After blood sampling, hyperthyroidism patients were treated with methimazole at a starting dose of 30 mg daily, and ophthalmopathy patients were treated with high-dose intravenous methylprednisolone. Libraries were constructed in a second round of multiplex PCR, after which size selection and purification were carried out. Paired-end sequencing of the libraries was performed with 100 bp reads on an Illumina HiSeq2000. Raw data were processed with SOAPnuke, discarding reads with adapters, uncalled bases, mean Phred below 15, or no exact constant-primer or identifier match. High-quality paired reads were merged using COPE v1.2.5, and each unique nucleotide sequence was defined as a clonotype. MiTCR v1.1 was used to align clonotypes to the IMGT TRBV, TRBD and TRBJ reference segments. The analysis included only V-J combinations with a frequency above 0.0001, which together covered 99% to 99.2% of the repertoires. A TCS score was defined as the ratio between F50 (clonal expansion) and ExV (chaos), using BLOSUM62-based TCRdist between CDR3 peptides within each V-J. Welch's t-statistics and random forest reduced roughly 540 V-J features to around 14, which were used in a naive Bayes classifier (R e1071). No statistical method was used to set the sample size in advance, and investigators knew the group allocation. According to the paper, TCR Vbeta CDR3 sequencing was carried out on about 140 peripheral blood samples, which came from more than 40 ophthalmopathy, under 85 hyperthyroidism and about 17 progressor patients.

The sequence was collected from a man between 25 and 39 years old with Graves disease. Donor details come from another sample of the same person, matched by shared clones. The rearranged chain carries TRBV5-1 and TRBJ2-3; a tentative D match to TRBD1 spans 6 bases. The source material was peripheral blood mononuclear cells (PBMCs), sampled at new diagnosis, from a patient treated with antithyroid drugs. The CDR3 has the sequence CASSLDPPGQIGDTQYF. The DNA sequence reads TGTGCCAGCAGCTTAGATCCCCCGGGACAAATAGGAGATACGCAGTATTTT.